Listed below are T cell receptor beta chains from one sample, sequenced in a study of blood T cell repertoires in COVID-19. Profiling relied on immunoSEQ multiplex PCR, and the TCRdb table lists in-frame clones only, not all of them. This table holds around 300,000 clones, 90% found once. The sequenced sample consisted of peripheral blood. The receptors were gathered from a woman aged 40 to 50 with COVID-19, enrolled during active disease. The CDR3 runs from the conserved cysteine through the conserved F or W. The D gene is left open where the match is weak. Rows give clone size only sometimes, using once, few, many, or a class for an expanded clone.

TRBJ2-1 TRBV29-1 15 TRBD2 - TGCAGCGTTGAAGGGGGGACTAGCAGGTACAATGAGCAGTTCTTC CSVEGGTSRYNEQFF
TRBJ2-5 TRBV5-1 17 TRBD1 - TGCGCCAGCAGCTTGGGGGCGAAGACAGGGGGCCAAGAGACCCAGTACTTC CASSLGAKTGGQETQYF
TRBJ1-1 TRBV7-2 12 - - TGTGCCAGCAGCCCCGTCCGGTCTGAAGCTTTCTTT CASSPVRSEAFF
TRBJ1-6 TRBV7-8 14 - few TGTGCCAGCACCACCCGGGAAGGAAGGAAACCCCTCCACTTT CASTTREGRKPLHF
TRBJ1-2 TRBV2 13 TRBD1 - TGTGCCAGCACTGGACAGGGGGCGCGGGGCTACACCTTC CASTGQGARGYTF
TRBJ1-1 TRBV13 17 TRBD1 - TGTGCCAGCAGCTTTGACAGGGGACTTTTAGGGAACACTGAAGCTTTCTTT CASSFDRGLLGNTEAFF
TRBJ1-5 TRBV19 15 - - TGTGCCAGTAGTATAGATTACAGGTTTAATCAGCCCCAGCATTTT CASSIDYRFNQPQHF
TRBJ1-5 TRBV29-1 13 - - TGCAGCGTGGGGGGGGCGTACAATCAGCCCCAGCATTTT CSVGGAYNQPQHF
TRBJ1-1 TRBV7-9 15 - - TGTGCCAGCAGCCGAAGGACAGCCATGAACACTGAAGCTTTCTTT CASSRRTAMNTEAFF
TRBJ1-2 TRBV6-5 15 TRBD1 once TGTGCCAGCAGACGCCCCGCCGACAGGGCAGGTGGCTACACCTTC CASRRPADRAGGYTF
TRBJ1-5 TRBV28 16 TRBD1 - TGTGCCAGCAGTTTCGATCCAGGGGGAGGCAATCAGCCCCAGCATTTT CASSFDPGGGNQPQHF
TRBJ1-5 TRBV2 12 - once TGTGCCAGCGGCAGAACCAATCAGCCCCAGCATTTT CASGRTNQPQHF
TRBJ2-5 TRBV5-1 16 - - TGCGCCAGCAGCTTGGACGGTAGGGGCCAGGGAGAGACCCAGTACTTC CASSLDGRGQGETQYF
TRBJ2-3 TRBV7-3 17 TRBD2 once TGTGCCAGCAGCTTATTCAGTAGCGGGACGAAGGGAGATACGCAGTATTTT CASSLFSSGTKGDTQYF
TRBJ1-4 TRBV27 15 - - TGTGCCAGCAGTCCCAGGGCCGCAACTAATGAAAAACTGTTTTTT CASSPRAATNEKLFF
TRBJ2-1 TRBV18 13 - - TGTGCCAGCTCAGGCGGAGCCTACAATGAGCAGTTCTTC CASSGGAYNEQFF
TRBJ2-3 TRBV28 14 - - TGTGCCAGCAAACCTCCCGGGGTAACAGATACGCAGTATTTT CASKPPGVTDTQYF
TRBJ2-5 TRBV18 10 - - TGTGCCCTTGAGGATGAGACCCAGTACTTC CALEDETQYF
TRBJ1-1 TRBV6-5 13 - once TGTGCCAGCAATCCCAGCGCTCGGACTGAAGCTTTCTTT CASNPSARTEAFF
TRBJ1-1 TRBV6-5 12 - - TGTGCCAGCAGCCCCCCGGGCACTGAAGCTTTCTTT CASSPPGTEAFF
TRBJ2-3 TRBV6-1 17 TRBD2 - TGTGCCAGCAGTGAAAGAAAACTAGCGGGGGTGACAGATACGCAGTATTTT CASSERKLAGVTDTQYF
TRBJ2-3 TRBV10-3 14 TRBD2 - TGTGCCATCAGGACTAGCGGGGACACAGATACGCAGTATTTT CAIRTSGDTDTQYF
TRBJ1-5 TRBV27 13 - few TGTGCCAGCAGTCCGTCCGGCAATCAGCCCCAGCATTTT CASSPSGNQPQHF
TRBJ1-2 TRBV27 15 TRBD1 - TGTGCCAGCAGTATATCGGGACAGGGAGAGTATGGCTACACCTTC CASSISGQGEYGYTF
TRBJ1-5 TRBV6-2/TRBV6-3 15 - - TGTGCCAGCAGTTATTTTCCGGGGTCGGGTCAGCCCCAGCATTTT CASSYFPGSGQPQHF
TRBJ1-1 TRBV18 14 - - TGTGCCACCTTCGTGACAGCGATGAACACTGAAGCTTTCTTT CATFVTAMNTEAFF
TRBJ2-1 TRBV28 15 - - TGTGCCAGCAGTTTCTCCCCTAGCCCCCCAGGAGAGCAGTTCTTC CASSFSPSPPGEQFF
TRBJ2-7 TRBV27 14 TRBD1 few TGTGCCAGCAGCCCCGGGACAGTAACAAACGAGCAGTACTTC CASSPGTVTNEQYF
TRBJ2-2 TRBV4-3 14 TRBD1 - TGCGCCAGCAGCCAGACAGGGATCCCCGGGGAGCTGTTTTTT CASSQTGIPGELFF
TRBJ2-3 TRBV9 14 - once TGTGCCAGCAACATAGGAGGGCCTACAGATACGCAGTATTTT CASNIGGPTDTQYF
TRBJ1-2 TRBV4-1 18 - - TGCGCCAGCAGCCAAGAAAGGGCTCTAGGGGGAACTAACTATGGCTACACCTTC CASSQERALGGTNYGYTF